A single sample gave rise to the 10 T cell receptor beta chains below, sequenced in a study of vaccination and CD4 T cells after COVID-19. Stated treatment: roughly 10-day PBMC culture with coronavirus spike peptide pools or control peptides (ViraFEST assay). Antigen specificity for these receptors is unknown. With the Oncomine TCR Beta short-read assay, DNA from cultured CD4+ T cells was sequenced. Each CDR3 protein is one row after TCRdb ran MiXCR on the PCR reads. The data hold 15,000 to 20,000 distinct CDR3 sequences, with approximately 49% observed a single time. The sequencing sample was made of CD4+ T cells from blood, cultured in vitro. The receptors stem from a human donor who had recovered from COVID-19.

The V and J genes are TRBV28 and TRBJ1-2; D is unclear. This CDR3 is built from 14 residues. V was trimmed by 2 bases and J by 0 bases, leaving 7 bases between them. Germline values: CDR1 MDHEN, CDR2 SYDVKM. Here the CDR3 DNA reads TGTGCCAGCAGTTTAGGCGCAGCTAACTATGGCTACACCTTC. The encoded protein is CASSLGAANYGYTF.

This chain joins TRBV7-9 and TRBJ1-1; D ambiguous. The CDR3 sequence is 11 residues long. Trimming left V 6 bases short and J 12 bases short, with 14 bases between. Germline V gene sequence: CDR1 SEHNR, CDR2 FQNEAQ (reference sequence). CDR3 nucleotides: TGTGCCAGCAGTTTTGGTGCTAGTACTTTCTTT. Protein: CASSFGASTFF.

This chain links TRBV6-5 with TRBJ1-4; D is ambiguous. Trimming shortened V by 2 bases and J by 4 bases, and 5 bases separated the two germline ends. The CDR3 covers 13 residues. Germline CDR1 is MNHEY and CDR2 is SVGAGI. The CDR3 sequence is CASSYRGNEKLFF. CDR3 nucleotide sequence: TGTGCCAGCAGTTACCGGGGTAATGAAAAACTGTTTTTT.

The chain uses TRBV6-2 or TRBV6-3 and TRBJ1-5; D gene uncertain. V was trimmed by 7 bases and J by 6 bases, leaving 16 bases between them. This CDR3 region has 14 residues. Per germline, CDR1 MNHEY and CDR2 SVGEGT. Here the CDR3 DNA reads TGTGCCAGCAACCCAACCCGGGCGTCTCAGCCCCAGCATTTT. The encoded protein is CASNPTRASQPQHF.

This clonotype was counted only a few times. The chain carries TRBV20-1 and TRBJ1-1; D might be TRBD1 (5 bases). Germline values: CDR1 DFQATT, CDR2 SNEGSKA (reference sequence). The V gene lost 1 base and the J gene lost 7 bases, with 10 bases spanning the gap. The CDR3 contains 12 residues. The CDR3 sequence is CSARAVGDEAFF. The DNA of the CDR3 is TGCAGTGCTAGAGCGGTGGGGGATGAAGCTTTCTTT.

The chain uses TRBV4-1 and TRBJ2-5; TRBD1 might be the D (5 bases). Germline CDR1 reads MGHRA; CDR2 reads YSYEKL. The CDR3 runs 14 residues. Trimming cost V 0 bases and J 9 bases, with 14 bases left between them. The CDR3, as DNA: TGCGCCAGCAGCCAAGATCCTGGATTCAGGGCCCAGTACTTC. This translates into CASSQDPGFRAQYF.

The rearrangement joins TRBV6-1 to TRBJ1-1; unclear D gene. This CDR3 contains 14 residues. V lost 6 bases and J lost 1, with 12 bases in between. Germline V gene lookup returns CDR1 MNHNS and CDR2 SASEGT. The CDR3 spells CASRNSRSNTEAFF. The CDR3, as DNA: TGTGCCAGCAGAAACAGCAGATCGAACACTGAAGCTTTCTTT.

The chain couples TRBV3-1 to TRBJ1-1, with TRBD1 matching over 8 bases. With V trimmed by 3 bases and J by 3 bases, 3 bases remained unmatched. CDR3 length: 14 residues. Per germline, CDR1 LGHDT and CDR2 YNNKEL (reference sequence). The DNA of the CDR3 is TGTGCCAGCAGCCACAGGGGGCGATACACTGAAGCTTTCTTT. Encoded protein: CASSHRGRYTEAFF.

The genes are TRBV7-2 and TRBJ1-1, with a weak D call TRBD1 (5 bases). Trimming removed 5 bases from V and 5 bases from J, with 21 bases in between. Germline V gene lookup returns CDR1 SGHTA and CDR2 FQGNSA. The CDR3 runs 16 residues. The CDR3 sequence is CASSQAVLGTGTEAFF. The CDR3 DNA reads TGTGCCAGCAGCCAAGCCGTTTTGGGGACGGGTACTGAAGCTTTCTTT.

This clonotype has a handful of counts. The V gene is TRBV7-2, the J gene TRBJ2-5, with D maybe TRBD2 (5 bases). The CDR3 runs to 12 residues. Germline lookup yields CDR1 SGHTA and CDR2 FQGNSA. The V gene lost 5 bases and the J gene lost 5 bases, with 9 bases spanning the gap. The CDR3 is CASSHSGETQYF. CDR3 nucleotides: TGTGCCAGCAGCCACTCGGGGGAGACCCAGTACTTC.